This is a list of T cell receptor beta chains from one sample in a study of cytomegalovirus exposure and HLA in healthy donors. TCRdb's copy holds only in-frame clones and misses some; the assay was immunoSEQ multiplex PCR. The sample carries approximately 240,000 clones, about 93% recorded once. The sequencing input was PBMCs. These receptors were taken from a woman between 18 and 29 years old in good health and CMV-seronegative. Each CDR3 is given with its conserved first and last residue. D genes are given only for firm matches. Only some rows state a clone size, as once, few, many or a class for expanded clones.

clone_size | d_call | j_call | v_call | cdr3_nt | cdr3_aa
- | TRBD2 | TRBJ2-7 | TRBV19 | TGTGCCAGTACCCAAGTAGCGGGCCCGACCTACGAGCAGTACTTC | CASTQVAGPTYEQYF
- | TRBD2 | TRBJ2-1 | TRBV5-1 | TGCGCCAGCAGCATCCGACTAGCGGGAGCGTACAATGAGCAGTTCTTC | CASSIRLAGAYNEQFF
few | - | TRBJ1-6 | TRBV28 | TGTGCCAGCAGTTTATTTGGGGGCTCTTCACCCCTCCACTTT | CASSLFGGSSPLHF
- | TRBD1 | TRBJ2-5 | TRBV5-6 | TGTGCCAGCAGCTTGCTTAGGGGACAGGGGGCAACGGAGACCCAGTACTTC | CASSLLRGQGATETQYF
- | TRBD1 | TRBJ2-1 | TRBV5-1 | TGCGCCAGCAGCTTTTCCGGGACAGGGGGCGATGAGCAGTTCTTC | CASSFSGTGGDEQFF
once | - | TRBJ1-2 | TRBV5-4 | TGTGCCAGCAGTCTTGTCGAGGGATTCTATGGCTACACCTTC | CASSLVEGFYGYTF
- | - | TRBJ1-1 | TRBV6-5 | TGTGCCAGCAGTTACGCGGGGGCTCGTGGTGAAGCTTTCTTT | CASSYAGARGEAFF
- | TRBD1 | TRBJ2-1 | TRBV28 | TGTGCCAGCGGACAGGGGAAGTACAATGAGCAGTTCTTC | CASGQGKYNEQFF
- | - | TRBJ2-5 | TRBV28 | TGTGCCAGCAGCACTCATGCGGCAACACGGGAGACCCAGTACTTC | CASSTHAATRETQYF
- | TRBD2 | TRBJ2-7 | TRBV4-1 | TGCGCCAGCAGCCAAACCGGGACTAGCGGACTTTACGAGCAGTACTTC | CASSQTGTSGLYEQYF
once | - | TRBJ1-2 | TRBV30 | TGTGCTTCGGACAGATTATATGGCTACACCTTC | CASDRLYGYTF
- | - | TRBJ2-7 | TRBV27 | TGTGCCAGCAGTTTTATGGTAGGGAGCGAGCAGTACTTC | CASSFMVGSEQYF
- | TRBD2 | TRBJ2-1 | TRBV5-1 | TGCGCCAGCAGGGGCGGGGGGACTAGCGGGATTTACGATGAGCAGTTCTTC | CASRGGGTSGIYDEQFF
- | TRBD1 | TRBJ1-2 | TRBV6-4 | TGTGCCAGCAGTGACACCCTGCGGACAGGGGGAAACTATGGCTACACCTTC | CASSDTLRTGGNYGYTF
- | - | TRBJ1-2 | TRBV30 | TGTGCCTGGAGTGTAGACCTCCCCCTAGGAAACTATGGCTACACCTTC | CAWSVDLPLGNYGYTF
- | - | TRBJ2-1 | TRBV30 | TGTGCCTGGAGTCGGAGCGCGAATGAGCAGTTCTTC | CAWSRSANEQFF
- | - | TRBJ2-3 | TRBV5-4 | TGTGCCAGCAGCCAAGACAGGCCTAGCACAGATACGCAGTATTTT | CASSQDRPSTDTQYF
- | TRBD2 | TRBJ2-5 | TRBV7-9 | TGTGCCAGCAGCTTAGTAGCGGGATGGGAGACCCAGTACTTC | CASSLVAGWETQYF
once | - | TRBJ1-3 | TRBV28 | TGTGCCAGCAGGGGGGGAGGGGTATCTGGAAACACCATATATTTT | CASRGGGVSGNTIYF
- | - | TRBJ2-3 | TRBV11-2 | TGTGCCAGCAGCTTATCAGGTTCTAGCACAGATACGCAGTATTTT | CASSLSGSSTDTQYF
few | - | TRBJ1-2 | TRBV25-1 | TGTGCCAGCAGCCCAAAGCAGGGATATGGCTACACCTTC | CASSPKQGYGYTF
- | TRBD1 | TRBJ1-2 | TRBV28 | TGTGCCAGCAGTTTGACGGGACAGGGGGCGAATGGCTACACCTTC | CASSLTGQGANGYTF
- | - | TRBJ1-1 | TRBV29-1 | TGCAGCGTTGACCAGGATACCGAAGCTTTCTTT | CSVDQDTEAFF
- | TRBD1 | TRBJ1-4 | TRBV14 | TGTGCCAGCAGCCGCTACAGGGGAGACGGGCCTAATGAAAAACTGTTTTTT | CASSRYRGDGPNEKLFF
- | TRBD1 | TRBJ1-6 | TRBV28 | TGTGCCAGTGTGGACAGGAAGGACTCACCCCTCCACTTT | CASVDRKDSPLHF